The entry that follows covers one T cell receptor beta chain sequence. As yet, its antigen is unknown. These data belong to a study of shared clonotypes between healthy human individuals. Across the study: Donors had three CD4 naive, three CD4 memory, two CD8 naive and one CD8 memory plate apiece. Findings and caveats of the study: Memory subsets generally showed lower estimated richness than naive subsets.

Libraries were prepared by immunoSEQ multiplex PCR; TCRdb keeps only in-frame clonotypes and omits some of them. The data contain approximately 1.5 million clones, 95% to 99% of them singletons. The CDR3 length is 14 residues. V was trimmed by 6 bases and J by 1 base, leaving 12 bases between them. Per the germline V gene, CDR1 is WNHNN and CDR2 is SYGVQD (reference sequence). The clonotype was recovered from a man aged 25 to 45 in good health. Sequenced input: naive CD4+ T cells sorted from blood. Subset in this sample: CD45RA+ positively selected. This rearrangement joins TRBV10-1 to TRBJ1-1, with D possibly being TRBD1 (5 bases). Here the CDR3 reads CASSKQVGNTEAFF. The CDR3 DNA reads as TGCGCCAGCAGCAAACAGGTTGGGAACACTGAAGCTTTCTTT.